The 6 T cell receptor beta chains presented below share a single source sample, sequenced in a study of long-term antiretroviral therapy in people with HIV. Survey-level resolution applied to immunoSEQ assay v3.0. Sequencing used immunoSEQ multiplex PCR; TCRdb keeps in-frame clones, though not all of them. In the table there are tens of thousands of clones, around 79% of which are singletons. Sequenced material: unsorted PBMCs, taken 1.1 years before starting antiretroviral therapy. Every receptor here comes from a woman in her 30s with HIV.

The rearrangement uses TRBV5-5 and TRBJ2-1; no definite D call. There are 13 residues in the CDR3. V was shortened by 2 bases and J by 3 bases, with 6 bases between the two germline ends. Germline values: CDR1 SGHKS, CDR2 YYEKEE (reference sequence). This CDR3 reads CASSFPHYNEQFF. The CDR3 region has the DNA TGTGCCAGCAGCTTCCCCCACTACAATGAGCAGTTCTTC.

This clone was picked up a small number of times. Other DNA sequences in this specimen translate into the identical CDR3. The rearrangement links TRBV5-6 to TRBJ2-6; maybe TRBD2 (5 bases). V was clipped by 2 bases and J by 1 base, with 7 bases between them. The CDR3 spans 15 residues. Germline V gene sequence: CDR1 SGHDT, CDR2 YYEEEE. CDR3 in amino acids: CASSLPGSGANVLTF. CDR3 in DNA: TGTGCCAGCAGCTTACCGGGGTCTGGGGCCAACGTCCTGACTTTC.

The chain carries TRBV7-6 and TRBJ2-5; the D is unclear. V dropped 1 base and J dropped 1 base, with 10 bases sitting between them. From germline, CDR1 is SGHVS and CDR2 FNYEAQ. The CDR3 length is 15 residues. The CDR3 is CASSLVGKGQETQYF. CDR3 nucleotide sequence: TGTGCCAGCAGCTTAGTAGGGAAGGGCCAAGAGACCCAGTACTTC.

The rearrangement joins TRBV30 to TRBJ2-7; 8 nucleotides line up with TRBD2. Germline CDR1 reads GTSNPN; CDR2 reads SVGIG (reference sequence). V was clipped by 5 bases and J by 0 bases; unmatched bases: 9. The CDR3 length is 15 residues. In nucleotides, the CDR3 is TGTGCCTGGTCCCGTGGCGGGGGGAGCTCCTACGAGCAGTACGTC. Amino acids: CAWSRGGGSSYEQYV.

The DNA of the CDR3 is TGTGCCAGCAGCTCCCCCCCCGGACAGGGGCGAATGAACACTGAAGCTTTCTTT. As protein: CASSSPPGQGRMNTEAFF. The chain employs TRBV7-3 and TRBJ1-1; 9 bases line up with TRBD1. The CDR3 covers 18 residues. Trimming cost V 4 bases and J 0 bases; bases outside gene matches: 12. Germline assignment: CDR1 SGHTA and CDR2 FQGTGA. Full variable domain (missing parts from reference TRBV7-3 and TRBJ1-1): GAGVSQTPSNKVTEKGKYVELRCDPISGHTALYWYRQSLGQGPEFLIYFQGTGAADDSGLPNDRFFAVRPEGSVSTLKIQRTERGDSAVYLCASSSPPGQGRMNTEAFFGQGTRLTVV.

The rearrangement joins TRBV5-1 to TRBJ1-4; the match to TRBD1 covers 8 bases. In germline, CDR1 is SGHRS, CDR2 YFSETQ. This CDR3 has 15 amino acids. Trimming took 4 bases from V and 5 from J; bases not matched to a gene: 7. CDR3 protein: CASSLSGTGNEKLFF. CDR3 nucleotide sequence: TGCGCCAGCAGCCTCTCCGGGACAGGCAATGAAAAACTGTTTTTT.